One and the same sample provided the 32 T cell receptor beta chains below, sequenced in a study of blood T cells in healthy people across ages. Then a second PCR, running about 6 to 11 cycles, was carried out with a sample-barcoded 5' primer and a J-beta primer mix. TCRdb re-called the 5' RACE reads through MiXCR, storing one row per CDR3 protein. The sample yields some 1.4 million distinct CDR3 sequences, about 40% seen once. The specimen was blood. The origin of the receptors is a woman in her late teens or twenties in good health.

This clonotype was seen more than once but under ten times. The CDR3 loop reads CASSYSRESTYEQYF. In DNA form, the CDR3 reads TGTGCCAGCAGTTATTCGAGGGAGTCGACCTACGAGCAGTACTTC. The chain employs TRBV12-3 or TRBV12-4 and TRBJ2-7; D perhaps matches TRBD2 (5 bases). V gave up 4 bases and J gave up 2 bases, with 15 bases separating them. The CDR3 totals 15 residues.

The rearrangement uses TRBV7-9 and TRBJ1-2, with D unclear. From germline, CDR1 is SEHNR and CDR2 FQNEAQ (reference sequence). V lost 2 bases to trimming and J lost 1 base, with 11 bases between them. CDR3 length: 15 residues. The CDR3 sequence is CASSLTRQVNYGYTF. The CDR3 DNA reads TGTGCCAGCAGCTTAACCCGACAAGTTAACTATGGCTACACCTTC.

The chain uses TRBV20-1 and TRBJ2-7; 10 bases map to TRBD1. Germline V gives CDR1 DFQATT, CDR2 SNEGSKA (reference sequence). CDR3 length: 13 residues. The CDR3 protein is CSLGQGSTYEQYF. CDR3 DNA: TGCAGCCTGGGACAGGGGAGCACCTACGAGCAGTACTTC.

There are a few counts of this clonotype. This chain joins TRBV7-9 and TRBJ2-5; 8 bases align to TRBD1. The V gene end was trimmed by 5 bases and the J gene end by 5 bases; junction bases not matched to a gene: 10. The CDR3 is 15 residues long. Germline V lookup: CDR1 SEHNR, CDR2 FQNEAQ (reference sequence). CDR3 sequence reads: CASSPGQEIRETQYF. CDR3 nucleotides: TGTGCCAGCAGCCCGGGACAGGAGATTCGGGAGACCCAGTACTTC.

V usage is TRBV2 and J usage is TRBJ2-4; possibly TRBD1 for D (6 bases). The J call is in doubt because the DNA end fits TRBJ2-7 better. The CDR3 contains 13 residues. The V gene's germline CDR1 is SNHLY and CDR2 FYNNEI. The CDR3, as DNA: TGTGCCAGCAATAGGGACAAAGCCTACGAGCAGTACTTC. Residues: CASNRDKAYEQYF.

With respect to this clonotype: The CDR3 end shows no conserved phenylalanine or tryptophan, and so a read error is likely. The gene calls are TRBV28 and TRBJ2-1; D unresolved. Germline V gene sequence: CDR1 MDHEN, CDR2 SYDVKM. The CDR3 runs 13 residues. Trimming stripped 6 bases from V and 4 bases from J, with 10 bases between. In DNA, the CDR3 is TGTGCCAGCAGCCTAACAGAATACAATGAGCAGTTCCTC. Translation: CASSLTEYNEQFL.

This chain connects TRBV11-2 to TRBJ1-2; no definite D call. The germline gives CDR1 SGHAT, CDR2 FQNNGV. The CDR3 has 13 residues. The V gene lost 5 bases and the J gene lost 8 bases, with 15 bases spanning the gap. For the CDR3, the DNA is TGTGCCAGCAGCGACGTCGGTGGGTCAGGCTACACCTTC. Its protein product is CASSDVGGSGYTF.

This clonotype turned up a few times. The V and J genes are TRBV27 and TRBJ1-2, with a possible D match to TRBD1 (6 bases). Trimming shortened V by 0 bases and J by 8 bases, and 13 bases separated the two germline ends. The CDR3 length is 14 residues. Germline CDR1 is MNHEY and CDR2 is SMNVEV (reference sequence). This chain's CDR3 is CASSLSGTSNGYTF. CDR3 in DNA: TGTGCCAGCAGTTTATCAGGGACAAGCAACGGCTACACCTTC.

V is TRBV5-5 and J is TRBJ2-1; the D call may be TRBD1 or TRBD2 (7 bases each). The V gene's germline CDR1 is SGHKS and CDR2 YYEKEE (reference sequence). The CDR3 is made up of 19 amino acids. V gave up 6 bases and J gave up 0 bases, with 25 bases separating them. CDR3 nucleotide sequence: TGTGCCAGCATCGGGCTAGGGGGCGGGGGTATCGGCTCCTACAATGAGCAGTTCTTC. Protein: CASIGLGGGGIGSYNEQFF.

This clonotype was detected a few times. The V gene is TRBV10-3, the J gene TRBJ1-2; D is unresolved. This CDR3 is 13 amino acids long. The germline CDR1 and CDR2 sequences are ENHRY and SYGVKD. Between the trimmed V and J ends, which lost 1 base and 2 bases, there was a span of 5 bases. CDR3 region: CAISELANYGYTF. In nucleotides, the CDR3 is TGTGCCATCAGTGAGTTGGCAAACTATGGCTACACCTTC.

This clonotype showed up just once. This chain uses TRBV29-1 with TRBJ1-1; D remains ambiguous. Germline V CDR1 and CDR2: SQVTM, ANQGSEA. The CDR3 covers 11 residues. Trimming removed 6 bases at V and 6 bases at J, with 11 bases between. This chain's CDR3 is CSVWTVSEAFF. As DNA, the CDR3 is TGCAGCGTGTGGACTGTCTCTGAAGCTTTCTTT.

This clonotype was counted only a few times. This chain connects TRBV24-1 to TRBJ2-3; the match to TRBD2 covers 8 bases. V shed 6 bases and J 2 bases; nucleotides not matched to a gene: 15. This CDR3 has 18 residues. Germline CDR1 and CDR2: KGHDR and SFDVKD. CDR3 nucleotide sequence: TGTGCCACCAGTCAACCCCGAAGAGGACTAGCTGACACAGATACGCAGTATTTT. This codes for CATSQPRRGLADTDTQYF.

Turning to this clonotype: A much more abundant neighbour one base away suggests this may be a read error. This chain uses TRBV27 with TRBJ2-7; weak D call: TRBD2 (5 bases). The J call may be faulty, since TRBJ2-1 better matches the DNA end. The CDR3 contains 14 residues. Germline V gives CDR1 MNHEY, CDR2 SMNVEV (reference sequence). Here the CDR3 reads CASKQRTSSYEQFF. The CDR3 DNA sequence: TGTGCCAGCAAGCAGCGGACCAGCTCCTACGAGCAGTTCTTC.

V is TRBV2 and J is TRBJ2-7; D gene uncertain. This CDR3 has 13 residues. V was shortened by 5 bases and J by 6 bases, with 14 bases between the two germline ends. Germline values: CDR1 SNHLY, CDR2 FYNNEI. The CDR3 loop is CASSFEERTEQYF. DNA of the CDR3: TGTGCCAGCAGTTTTGAGGAGAGGACCGAGCAGTACTTC.

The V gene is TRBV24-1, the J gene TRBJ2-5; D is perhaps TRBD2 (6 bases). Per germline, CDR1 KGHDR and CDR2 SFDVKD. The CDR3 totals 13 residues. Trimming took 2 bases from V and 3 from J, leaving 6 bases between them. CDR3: CATSDWREETQYF. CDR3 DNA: TGTGCCACCAGTGATTGGAGGGAAGAGACCCAGTACTTC.

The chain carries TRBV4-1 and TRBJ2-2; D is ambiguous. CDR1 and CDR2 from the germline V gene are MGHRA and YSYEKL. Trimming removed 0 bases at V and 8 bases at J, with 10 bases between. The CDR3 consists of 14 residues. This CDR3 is CASSQDPYGGELFF. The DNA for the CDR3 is TGCGCCAGCAGCCAAGACCCGTACGGTGGGGAGCTGTTTTTT.

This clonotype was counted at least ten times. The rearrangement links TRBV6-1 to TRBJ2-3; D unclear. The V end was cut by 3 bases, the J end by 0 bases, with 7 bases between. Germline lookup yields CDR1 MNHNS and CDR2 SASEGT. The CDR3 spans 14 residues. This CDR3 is CASSERRSTDTQYF. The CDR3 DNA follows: TGTGCCAGCAGTGAGAGACGGAGCACAGATACGCAGTATTTT.

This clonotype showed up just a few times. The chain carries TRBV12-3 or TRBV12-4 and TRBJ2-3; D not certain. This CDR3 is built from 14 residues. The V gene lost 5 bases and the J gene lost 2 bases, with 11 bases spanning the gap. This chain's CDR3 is CASSIWSPTDTQYF. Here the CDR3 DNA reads TGTGCCAGCAGTATATGGAGCCCCACAGATACGCAGTATTTT.

The CDR3 sequence is CASSFSVNEQFF. As DNA, the CDR3 is TGTGCCAGCAGCTTTAGCGTAAATGAGCAGTTCTTC. This chain links TRBV5-6 with TRBJ2-1; D perhaps matches TRBD2 (5 bases). The length of the CDR3 is 12 residues. The germline V and J ends were trimmed by 2 bases and 7 bases, with 7 bases remaining between them. In germline, CDR1 is SGHDT, CDR2 YYEEEE. The full variable domain, rest sourced from reference TRBV5-6 and TRBJ2-1, is DAGVTQSPTHLIKTRGQQVTLRCSPKSGHDTVSWYQQALGQGPQFIFQYYEEEERQRGNFPDRFSGHQFPNYSSELNVNALLLGDSALYLCASSFSVNEQFFGPGTRLTVL.

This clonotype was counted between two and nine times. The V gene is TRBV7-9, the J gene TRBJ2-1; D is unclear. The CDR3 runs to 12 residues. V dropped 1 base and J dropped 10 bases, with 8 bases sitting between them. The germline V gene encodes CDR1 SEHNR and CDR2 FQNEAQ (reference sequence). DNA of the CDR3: TGTGCCAGCAGCTTAGACGGGTACGAGCAGTTCTTC. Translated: CASSLDGYEQFF.

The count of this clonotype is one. The CDR3 nucleotides are TGCAGTGTTAAAAATCGGCTAGCGGGGGGCTTCTCCACAGATACGCAGTATTTT. As protein: CSVKNRLAGGFSTDTQYF. J is TRBJ2-3 and V is TRBV20-1, with 11 bases lining up with TRBD2. Germline CDR1 is DFQATT and CDR2 is SNEGSKA (reference sequence). The CDR3 sequence is 18 residues long. The ends lost 7 bases at V and 2 bases at J; junction bases unmatched: 17.

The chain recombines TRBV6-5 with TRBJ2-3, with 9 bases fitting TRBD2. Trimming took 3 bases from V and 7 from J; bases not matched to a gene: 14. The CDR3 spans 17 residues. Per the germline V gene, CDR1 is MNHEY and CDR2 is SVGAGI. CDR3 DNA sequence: TGTGCCAGCAGTTATGGGGCGGGAGGGCCCCGACCGTATACGCAGTATTTT. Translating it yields CASSYGAGGPRPYTQYF.

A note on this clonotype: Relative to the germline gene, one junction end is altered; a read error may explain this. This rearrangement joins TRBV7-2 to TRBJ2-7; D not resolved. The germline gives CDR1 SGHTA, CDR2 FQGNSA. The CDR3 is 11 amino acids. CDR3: CASSSAYEQNF. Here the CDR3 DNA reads TGTGCCAGCAGCTCTGCCTACGAGCAGAACTTC.

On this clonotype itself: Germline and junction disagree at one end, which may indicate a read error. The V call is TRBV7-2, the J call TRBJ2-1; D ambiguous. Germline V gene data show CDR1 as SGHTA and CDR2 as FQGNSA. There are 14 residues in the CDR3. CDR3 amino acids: CASSSALGNNEKFF. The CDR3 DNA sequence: TGTGCCAGCAGCTCCGCCCTAGGGAACAATGAGAAGTTCTTC.

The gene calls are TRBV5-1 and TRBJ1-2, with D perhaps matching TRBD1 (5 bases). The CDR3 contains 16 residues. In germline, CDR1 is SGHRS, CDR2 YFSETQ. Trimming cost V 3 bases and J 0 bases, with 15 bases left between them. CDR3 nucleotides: TGCGCCAGCAGCTCTCTTCAGGGCGAGGCTAACTATGGCTACACCTTC. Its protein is CASSSLQGEANYGYTF.

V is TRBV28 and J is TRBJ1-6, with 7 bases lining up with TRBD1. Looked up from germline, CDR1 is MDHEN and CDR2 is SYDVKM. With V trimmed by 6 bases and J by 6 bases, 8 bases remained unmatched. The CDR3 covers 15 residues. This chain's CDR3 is CASSPRDSTNSPLHF. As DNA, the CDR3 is TGTGCCAGCAGCCCCCGGGACAGCACTAATTCACCCCTCCACTTT.

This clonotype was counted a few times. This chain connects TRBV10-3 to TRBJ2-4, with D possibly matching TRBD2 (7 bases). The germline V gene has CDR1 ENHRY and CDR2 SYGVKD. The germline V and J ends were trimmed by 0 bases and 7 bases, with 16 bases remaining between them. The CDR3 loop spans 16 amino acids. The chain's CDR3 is CAISESVGGGPNIQYF. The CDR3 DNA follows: TGTGCCATCAGTGAGTCGGTAGGGGGGGGCCCCAACATTCAGTACTTC.

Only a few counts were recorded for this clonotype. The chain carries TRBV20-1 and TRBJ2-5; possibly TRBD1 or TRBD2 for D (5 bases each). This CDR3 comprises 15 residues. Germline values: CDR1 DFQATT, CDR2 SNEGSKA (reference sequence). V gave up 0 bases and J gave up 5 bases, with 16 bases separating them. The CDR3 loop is CSARDGTDSKETQYF. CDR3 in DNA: TGCAGTGCTAGAGACGGGACCGATAGCAAGGAGACCCAGTACTTC.

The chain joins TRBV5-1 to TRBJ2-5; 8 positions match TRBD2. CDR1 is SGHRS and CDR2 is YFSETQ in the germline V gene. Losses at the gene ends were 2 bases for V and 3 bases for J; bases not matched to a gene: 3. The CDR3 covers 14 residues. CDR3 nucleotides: TGCGCCAGCAGCTTTGACGGGGGGGAAGAGACCCAGTACTTC. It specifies CASSFDGGEETQYF.

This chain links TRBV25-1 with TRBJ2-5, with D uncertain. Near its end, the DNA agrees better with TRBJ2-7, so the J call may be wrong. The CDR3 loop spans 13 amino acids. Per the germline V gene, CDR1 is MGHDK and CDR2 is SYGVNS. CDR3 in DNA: TGTGCCAGCAGTGAACCCCAGCCCCGCGAGCAGTACTTC. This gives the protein CASSEPQPREQYF.

CDR3 nucleotide sequence: TGCAGTGCTTTTAGCGGGGGGGCCGAAGAGACCCAGTACTTC. It codes for CSAFSGGAEETQYF. The chain combines TRBV20-1 with TRBJ2-5, with 11 bases identical to TRBD2. Per germline, CDR1 DFQATT and CDR2 SNEGSKA (reference sequence). V gave up 5 bases and J gave up 3 bases; unmatched junction bases: 5. The CDR3 consists of 14 residues.

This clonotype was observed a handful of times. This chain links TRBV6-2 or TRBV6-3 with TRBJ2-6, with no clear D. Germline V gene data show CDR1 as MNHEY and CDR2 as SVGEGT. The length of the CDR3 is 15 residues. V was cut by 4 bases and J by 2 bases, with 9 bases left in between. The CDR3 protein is CASSSLNTGANVLTF. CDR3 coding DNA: TGTGCCAGCAGTTCGTTGAACACTGGGGCCAACGTCCTGACTTTC.